The next 20 T cell receptor beta chains were all read from a single sample in a study of CD8+ T cells in alopecia areata. cDNA prepared by RNA extraction and subsequent reverse transcription served as the template for sequencing. TCRdb keeps only in-frame clones here, not all; method: immunoSEQ multiplex PCR. Of approximately 180,000 clones listed, 59% are singletons. Sequences were derived from CD4+ T cells sorted from blood, sampled at week 0. All receptors derive from a human donor with alopecia areata.

This chain's CDR3 is CSVDDGQGKVSGNTIYF. CDR3 nucleotides: TGCAGCGTTGACGATGGACAGGGGAAAGTCTCTGGAAACACCATATATTTT. V usage is TRBV29-1 and J usage is TRBJ1-3; 9 positions match TRBD1. V shed 3 bases, J shed 0 bases, and the junction held 9 bases outside the gene matches. The CDR3 spans 17 residues. From germline, CDR1 is SQVTM and CDR2 ANQGSEA.

V usage is TRBV6-6 and J usage is TRBJ2-2, with D unresolved. CDR1 is MNHNY and CDR2 is SVGAGI in the germline V gene (reference sequence). The germline V and J ends were trimmed by 4 bases and 4 bases, with 13 bases remaining between them. This CDR3 is 15 amino acids long. Written as DNA, the CDR3 is TGTGCCAGCAGTTTCGTCCAGAGCAGCACCGGGGAGCTGTTTTTT. Protein: CASSFVQSSTGELFF.

The chain links TRBV14 to TRBJ2-2; no firm D call. V lost 0 bases and J lost 4, with 9 bases in between. Germline CDR1 is SGHDN and CDR2 is FVKESK. The CDR3 covers 15 residues. In DNA, the CDR3 is TGTGCCAGCAGCCAAGAGCTTGGTGTCACCGGGGAGCTGTTTTTT. As protein: CASSQELGVTGELFF.

As regards this clone: This same CDR3 is encoded by further DNA sequences in the sample. This chain joins TRBV5-6 and TRBJ2-5, with D unclear. V lost 5 bases and J 2 bases, leaving 4 bases between the germline ends. Germline assignment: CDR1 SGHDT and CDR2 YYEEEE. This CDR3 contains 11 residues. Here the CDR3 DNA reads TGTGCCAGCAGTCAACAAGAGACCCAGTACTTC. It is translated as CASSQQETQYF.

This clone was observed once. The chain recombines TRBV30 with TRBJ1-5; D gene unclear. Germline values: CDR1 GTSNPN, CDR2 SVGIG (reference sequence). This CDR3 has 13 amino acids. V was clipped by 5 bases and J by 0 bases, with 8 bases between them. This CDR3 is CAWAPNSNQPQHF. CDR3 DNA: TGTGCCTGGGCCCCAAATAGCAATCAGCCCCAGCATTTT.

The genes are TRBV30 and TRBJ1-3; weak D call: TRBD1 (5 bases). Per the germline V gene, CDR1 is GTSNPN and CDR2 is SVGIG (reference sequence). The CDR3 extends over 14 amino acids. V dropped 1 base and J dropped 11 bases, with 18 bases sitting between them. The CDR3 is CAWSDQTARRSIYF. DNA of the CDR3: TGTGCCTGGAGTGACCAGACAGCACGGAGGTCCATATATTTT.

The chain carries TRBV7-8 and TRBJ2-5; TRBD2 might be the D (6 bases). V lost 5 bases and J 6 bases, leaving 19 bases between the germline ends. The CDR3 spans 15 residues. From germline, CDR1 is SGHVS and CDR2 FQNEAQ. The CDR3 DNA is TGTGCCAGCAGCCCCCAAAGACTAGTCATGAAGACCCAGTACTTC. Its translation is CASSPQRLVMKTQYF.

Turning to this clone: The same CDR3 can be traced to other DNA sequences in this sample. This sequence joins TRBV18 and TRBJ1-1; no reliable D call. The CDR3 loop spans 14 amino acids. Germline V gene lookup returns CDR1 KGHSH and CDR2 LQKENI. Trimming removed 1 base from V and 4 bases from J, with 10 bases in between. The CDR3 DNA sequence: TGTGCCAGCTCACCACAGGGCGGGAGCACTGAAGCTTTCTTT. Its protein product is CASSPQGGSTEAFF.

The chain has TRBV29-1 and TRBJ2-7; 7 nucleotides align to TRBD2. The CDR3 totals 12 residues. Germline V lookup: CDR1 SQVTM, CDR2 ANQGSEA. Trimming at V came to 4 bases and at J to 5 bases, leaving 5 bases not matched to a gene. The CDR3 here is CSVVGTTNEQYF. The CDR3 DNA follows: TGCAGCGTTGTGGGGACTACGAACGAGCAGTACTTC.

The chain recombines TRBV27 with TRBJ1-6; tentative D call: TRBD1 (5 bases). This CDR3 has 12 amino acids. Trimming cost V 6 bases and J 9 bases, with 9 bases left between them. Germline loops: CDR1 MNHEY, CDR2 SMNVEV (reference sequence). The CDR3 is CASSLRGSPLHF. The CDR3 nucleotides read TGTGCCAGCAGCCTAAGGGGTTCACCCCTCCACTTT.

The chain joins TRBV30 to TRBJ2-1; possible D gene TRBD1, 5 bases. The V gene lost 8 bases and the J gene lost 10 bases, with 12 bases spanning the gap. This CDR3 has 10 amino acids. Germline CDR1 reads GTSNPN; CDR2 reads SVGIG (reference sequence). In DNA form, the CDR3 reads TGTGCCGGGCACCGGACAGAGCAGTTCTTC. This encodes CAGHRTEQFF.

This chain links TRBV28 with TRBJ1-4; no clear D gene. With 6 bases removed from V and 8 bases from J, the gap between germline ends came to 13 bases. There are 13 residues in the CDR3. Germline V CDR1 and CDR2: MDHEN, SYDVKM. CDR3: CASSTTSPEKLFF. CDR3 in DNA: TGTGCCAGCAGCACTACCAGCCCCGAAAAACTGTTTTTT.

The chain uses TRBV19 and TRBJ1-2; 12 bases align to TRBD1. The germline V gene encodes CDR1 LNHDA and CDR2 SQIVND (reference sequence). Unmatched junction bases numbered 8, after V lost 9 bases and J lost 9 bases. The CDR3 length is 13 residues. The CDR3 loop is CASTRDRGLRYTF. The CDR3, as DNA: TGTGCCAGCACCCGGGACAGGGGGCTTCGCTACACCTTC.

Worth noting for this clone: Other DNA sequences from this sample encode an identical CDR3 as well. V gene TRBV7-2 combines with J gene TRBJ2-3; 10 bases line up with TRBD1. Germline values: CDR1 SGHTA, CDR2 FQGNSA. The CDR3 runs 15 residues. After removal of 6 bases from V and 0 bases from J, the junction contained 3 bases not matched to a gene. DNA of the CDR3: TGTGCCAGCAGACGGGACAGGGGAAGCACAGATACGCAGTATTTT. Protein product: CASRRDRGSTDTQYF.

The V and J genes are TRBV29-1 and TRBJ1-1, with TRBD1 matching 7 bases. The germline gives CDR1 SQVTM, CDR2 ANQGSEA. The CDR3 spans 14 residues. J was trimmed by 1 base and V by 7 bases; bases with no gene match: 9. The CDR3 here is CSAKRGQQNTEAFF. CDR3 sequence (DNA): TGCAGCGCAAAGAGGGGACAGCAGAACACTGAAGCTTTCTTT. Using reference TRBV29-1 and TRBJ1-1 for the parts outside the CDR3, the full variable domain is SAVISQKPSRDICQRGTSLTIQCQVDSQVTMMFWYRQQPGQSLTLIATANQGSEATYESGFVIDKFPISRPNLTFSTLTVSNMSPEDSSIYLCSAKRGQQNTEAFFGQGTRLTVV.

V gene TRBV2 combines with J gene TRBJ1-5; D gene ambiguous. This CDR3 spans 13 amino acids. Germline V gene lookup returns CDR1 SNHLY and CDR2 FYNNEI. V dropped 8 bases and J dropped 4 bases, with 12 bases sitting between them. CDR3 in DNA: TGTGCCAGCGCCTCGTTTGCGAATCAGCCCCAGCATTTT. Translated: CASASFANQPQHF.

The genes are TRBV4-1 and TRBJ2-7; tentative D call: TRBD1 (6 bases). Per the germline V gene, CDR1 is MGHRA and CDR2 is YSYEKL. CDR3 size: 15 residues. The ends were cut back, 2 bases at V and 3 bases at J, with 14 bases in the middle. CDR3 residues: CASSQLDRPLYEQYF. In nucleotides, the CDR3 is TGCGCCAGCAGCCAACTAGACAGGCCCCTCTACGAGCAGTACTTC.

The J gene is TRBJ2-5, the V gene TRBV7-9; D unresolved. This CDR3 is built from 15 residues. CDR1 SEHNR and CDR2 FQNEAQ come from the germline V gene (reference sequence). V lost 1 base and J lost 0, with 9 bases in between. The CDR3 DNA reads as TGTGCCAGCAGCTTAGGGACGGCGTACCAAGAGACCCAGTACTTC. It yields the protein CASSLGTAYQETQYF.

The sample holds a few counts of this clone. This sequence joins TRBV6-5 and TRBJ2-1, with D possibly being TRBD1 (6 bases). The V end lost 7 bases, the J end lost 3 bases, and 16 bases lay between the germline ends. Germline V CDR1 and CDR2: MNHEY, SVGAGI. This CDR3 has 15 residues. CDR3 residues: CASTQGRGNYNEQFF. The CDR3 bases are TGTGCCAGCACTCAAGGCAGGGGCAACTACAATGAGCAGTTCTTC.

The genes are TRBV5-1 and TRBJ2-7; D not resolved. This CDR3 is built from 10 residues. Germline V gene sequence: CDR1 SGHRS, CDR2 YFSETQ. Trimming cost V 5 bases and J 6 bases, with 6 bases left between them. The chain's CDR3 is CASSTREQYF. The DNA of the CDR3 is TGCGCCAGCAGTACACGCGAGCAGTACTTC.